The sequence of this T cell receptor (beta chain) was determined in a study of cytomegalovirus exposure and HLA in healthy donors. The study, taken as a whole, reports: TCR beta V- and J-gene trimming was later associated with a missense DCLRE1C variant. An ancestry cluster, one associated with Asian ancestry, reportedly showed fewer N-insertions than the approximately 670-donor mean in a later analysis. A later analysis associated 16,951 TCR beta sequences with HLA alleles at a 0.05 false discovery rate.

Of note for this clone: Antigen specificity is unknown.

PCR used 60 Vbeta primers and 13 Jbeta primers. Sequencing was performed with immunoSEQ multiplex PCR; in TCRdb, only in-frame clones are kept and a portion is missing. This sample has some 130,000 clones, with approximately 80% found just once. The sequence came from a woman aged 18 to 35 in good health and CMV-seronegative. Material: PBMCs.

The CDR3 region has the DNA TGTGCCAGCTTGAGCGGTATCACAGATACGCAGTATTTT. Its protein product is CASLSGITDTQYF. This chain joins TRBV6-5 and TRBJ2-3; weak D call: TRBD2 (5 bases). V gave up 8 bases and J gave up 2 bases, with 11 bases separating them. The CDR3 extends over 13 amino acids. Germline V gene sequence: CDR1 MNHEY, CDR2 SVGAGI.